This T cell receptor (beta chain) emerged from a study of T cells in Graves' hyperthyroidism and ophthalmopathy. General study results and limits: The model forecast ophthalmopathy, anticipating it by a median approximately 6.1 months before onset.

Amplification of TCR beta CDR3 regions used RNA as the template. First-round RT-PCR of the TCR CDR3 relied on the HTBI primer set. TCRdb ran MiXCR on the multiplex PCR reads and lists one entry per CDR3 protein. The sample shows roughly 100,000 distinct CDR3 sequences, roughly 50% of them seen only once. This clonotype came up many times. Its antigen is undetermined. The CDR3 totals 11 residues. Between the trimmed V and J ends, which lost 3 bases and 8 bases, there was a span of 8 bases. The sequencing input was blood. V is TRBV12-3 or TRBV12-4 and J is TRBJ2-7; D is ambiguous. The clonotype was recovered from a man aged 35-49 years with Graves' hyperthyroidism. CDR3 amino acids: CASSFMGKQYF. The DNA of the CDR3 is TGTGCCAGCAGTTTCATGGGAAAGCAGTACTTC.